This T cell receptor beta chain came from a study of human T cells and chemical hapten exposure. Specified time point: pre-sensitization, week 0. The sample's treatment: therapeutic diphenylcyclopropenone sensitization with weekly scalp DPC. The V and J ends lost 2 bases and 4 bases respectively, with 13 bases between them. The CDR3 totals 15 residues. Germline loops: CDR1 SGHKS, CDR2 YYEKEE (reference sequence). The sample holds many counts of this clonotype. Per the original data handling: A per-sample median of about 100,000 TCRs was observed, with counts ranging from roughly 20,000 to 700,000. TCRdb processed the RACE reads anew with MiXCR; each CDR3 protein has one entry. These V and J calls rely on TCRdb rather than the paper's analysis. The table records 250,000 or so distinct CDR3 sequences, about 7.7% of them present only once.

The source of this sequence is a man younger than 30 with alopecia areata. Some clones in this sample may be carry-over from other donors' samples. The material sequenced was whole blood, taken in connection with sensitization to the hapten diphenylcyclopropenone (DPC). The chain uses TRBV5-5 and TRBJ1-5; D is ambiguous. The CDR3, as DNA: TGTGCCAGCAGCTTCCGCGTAAATGGGAATCAGCCCCAGCATTTT. Its protein is CASSFRVNGNQPQHF.